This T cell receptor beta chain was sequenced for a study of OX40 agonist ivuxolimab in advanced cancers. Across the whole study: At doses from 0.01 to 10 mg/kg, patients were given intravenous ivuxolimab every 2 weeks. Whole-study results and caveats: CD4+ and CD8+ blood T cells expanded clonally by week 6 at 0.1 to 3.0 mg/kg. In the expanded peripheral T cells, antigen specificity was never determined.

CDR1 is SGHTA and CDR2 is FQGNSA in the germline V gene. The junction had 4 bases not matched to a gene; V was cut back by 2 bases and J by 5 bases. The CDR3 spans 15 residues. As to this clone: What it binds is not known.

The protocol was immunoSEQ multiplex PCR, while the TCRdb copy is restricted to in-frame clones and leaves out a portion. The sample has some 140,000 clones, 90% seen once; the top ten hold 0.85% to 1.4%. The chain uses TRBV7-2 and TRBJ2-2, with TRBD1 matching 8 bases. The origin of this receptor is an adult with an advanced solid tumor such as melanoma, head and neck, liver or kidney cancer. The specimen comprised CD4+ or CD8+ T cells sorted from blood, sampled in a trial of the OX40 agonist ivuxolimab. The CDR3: CASSLRTGFTGELFF. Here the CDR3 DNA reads TGTGCCAGCAGCTTAAGGACAGGGTTTACCGGGGAGCTGTTTTTT. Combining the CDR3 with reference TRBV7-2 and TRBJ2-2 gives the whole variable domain GAGVSQSPSNKVTEKGKDVELRCDPISGHTALYWYRQSLGQGLEFLIYFQGNSAPDKSGLPSDRFSAERTGGSVSTLTIQRTQQEDSAVYLCASSLRTGFTGELFFGEGSRLTVL.